This record covers a single T cell receptor (beta chain). TCRdb re-called the 5' RACE reads with MiXCR, one entry per CDR3 protein. Of around 200,000 distinct CDR3 sequences in the sample, about 18% were seen once. This entry comes from a study of T-cell memory formation after mild COVID-19. V lost 0 bases and J lost 8, with 10 bases in between. Germline V gene lookup returns CDR1 DFQATT and CDR2 SNEGSKA (reference sequence). CDR3 length: 13 amino acids. Sequencing input: PBMCs or a T cell subset sorted from them (not recorded which). This sequence was found in a man aged 18-30 years who had mild COVID-19 (a few samples of this study predate the infection). Cell type and time point are not known. The chain joins TRBV20-1 to TRBJ1-4; a weak D match, TRBD1 (5 bases). The CDR3 DNA reads TGCAGTGCTAGAGATAGGGGACCGGAAAAACTGTTTTTT. Translated, it gives CSARDRGPEKLFF.